The 9 T cell receptor beta chains in this list originate from one sample, sequenced in a study of T cell responses to AZD1222 COVID-19 vaccine (dated by TCRdb to about 2021). Library preparation employed the immunoSEQ multiplex PCR assay. TCRdb limited this immuneACCESS table to in-frame rearrangements with V and J called. A share of clones is missing; checked studies link under half to unresolved V genes, and the rest is unexplained. The sample contains 85,000 to 100,000 clones, 90% to 95% of them found a single time. Approximately 9% of the sample rests with the top ten. Explained via the paper, the time point label denotes: about 28 days (+/-7) after the second vaccine dose. The input for sequencing was peripheral blood, taken 28 days after the second AZD1222 dose. The origin of the receptors is an adult who received the AZD1222 COVID-19 vaccine.

This clone was picked up one time. The genes are TRBV11-3 and TRBJ2-7; 7 nucleotides match TRBD2. Germline V gene sequence: CDR1 SGHNT, CDR2 YENEEA. The CDR3 contains 14 residues. V trimming: 2 bases; J trimming: 0 bases; junction bases outside the gene matches: 1. In DNA form, the CDR3 reads TGTGCCAGCAGCTTAACTAGCGACTCCTACGAGCAGTACTTC. Its translation: CASSLTSDSYEQYF.

This rearrangement joins TRBV7-2 to TRBJ1-1; no reliable D call. Looked up from germline, CDR1 is SGHTA and CDR2 is FQGNSA. Trimming cost V 5 bases and J 2 bases, with 15 bases left between them. The CDR3 length is 15 residues. The CDR3 is CASSHSYRRNTEAFF. The DNA of the CDR3 is TGTGCCAGCAGCCATAGTTATCGGAGAAACACTGAAGCTTTCTTT. The entire variable domain, with the rest obtained from reference TRBV7-2 and TRBJ1-1, is as follows: GAGVSQSPSNKVTEKGKDVELRCDPISGHTALYWYRQSLGQGLEFLIYFQGNSAPDKSGLPSDRFSAERTGGSVSTLTIQRTQQEDSAVYLCASSHSYRRNTEAFFGQGTRLTVV.

The chain links TRBV28 to TRBJ2-7; 7 positions agree with TRBD1. The germline gives CDR1 MDHEN, CDR2 SYDVKM. The CDR3 runs to 13 residues. V shed 6 bases and J 7 bases; nucleotides not matched to a gene: 9. In nucleotides, the CDR3 is TGTGCCAGCAGGACAGGGTCATTCCGTGAGCAGTACTTC. Encoded protein: CASRTGSFREQYF.

The CDR3 sequence is CASASQDVHSPLHF. The CDR3 coding sequence is TGTGCCAGTGCTAGTCAGGACGTACATTCACCCCTCCACTTT. The chain couples TRBV19 to TRBJ1-6; D remains unclear. Germline V gene lookup returns CDR1 LNHDA and CDR2 SQIVND (reference sequence). This CDR3 spans 14 amino acids. The V gene lost 8 bases and the J gene lost 8 bases, with 16 bases spanning the gap.

The chain uses TRBV4-1 and TRBJ2-7; the D call may be TRBD1 or TRBD2 (5 bases each). The CDR3 runs 15 residues. CDR1 MGHRA and CDR2 YSYEKL come from the germline V gene. The V gene lost 0 bases and the J gene lost 6 bases, with 15 bases spanning the gap. Here the CDR3 DNA reads TGCGCCAGCAGCCAAGAGGAGCGGCAGGGAAGCGAGCAGTACTTC. It specifies CASSQEERQGSEQYF.

The rearrangement links TRBV3-1 (or the pseudogene TRBV3-2) to TRBJ1-5; unclear D gene. Between the trimmed V and J ends, which lost 3 bases and 1 base, there was a span of 7 bases. Germline V CDR1 and CDR2: LGHDT, YNNKEL (reference sequence). The CDR3 covers 14 residues. The CDR3 is CASSHSDSNQPQHF. The DNA for the CDR3 is TGTGCCAGCAGCCACTCGGACAGCAATCAGCCCCAGCATTTT.

In its sample, this clone was seen once. The chain carries TRBV5-1 and TRBJ2-7, with 8 bases fitting TRBD1. The length of the CDR3 is 13 residues. Trimming at V came to 8 bases and at J to 5 bases, leaving 9 bases not matched to a gene. Per germline, CDR1 SGHRS and CDR2 YFSETQ. CDR3 bases: TGCGCCAGTGCGCAGGGGGCCAGTGACGAGCAGTACTTC. It yields the protein CASAQGASDEQYF.

This clone appeared a few times. J is TRBJ2-2 and V is TRBV28, with D possibly matching TRBD2 (6 bases). The V gene's germline CDR1 is MDHEN and CDR2 SYDVKM. The V end was cut by 7 bases, the J end by 4 bases, with 16 bases between. The CDR3 runs to 15 residues. The CDR3 sequence: CASISAGRFTGELFF. The CDR3 DNA sequence: TGTGCCAGCATCTCGGCGGGGAGATTCACCGGGGAGCTGTTTTTT.

The V call is TRBV30, the J call TRBJ1-5; D gene ambiguous. Trimming cost V 0 bases and J 6 bases, with 9 bases left between them. The V gene's germline CDR1 is GTSNPN and CDR2 SVGIG (reference sequence). The CDR3 is made up of 13 amino acids. CDR3 protein: CAWSVGGIQPQHF. The CDR3 nucleotides are TGTGCCTGGAGTGTAGGAGGGATTCAGCCCCAGCATTTT. The variable domain in full, with the rest retrieved from reference TRBV30 and TRBJ1-5, is SQTIHQWPATLVQPVGSPLSLECTVEGTSNPNLYWYRQAAGRGLQLLFYSVGIGQISSEVPQNLSASRPQDRQFILSSKKLLLSDSGFYLCAWSVGGIQPQHFGDGTRLSIL.